This T cell receptor (beta chain) was identified during a study of blood T cells in healthy people across ages. The study's findings and limits: Naive T cell percentage strongly correlated with TCR beta diversity. Long-lived and aged donors differed, with more naive CD4+ cells and higher diversity in the long-lived.

The CDR3 has 15 amino acids. CDR1 and CDR2 (germline): DFQATT, SNEGSKA (reference sequence). The V and J ends lost 5 bases and 0 bases respectively, with 15 bases between them. Every sample had a minimum of 6 million PBMCs isolated. Of note for this clonotype: Its target is not known.

Primers used in a second PCR of about 6 to 11 cycles were a sample-barcoded 5' primer and a J-beta primer mix. Each of the cDNA molecules was tagged by a template-switch adaptor with 12 random nucleotides. Via MiXCR, TCRdb re-called the 5' RACE reads, giving one row per CDR3 protein. The data hold hundreds of thousands of distinct CDR3 sequences, with 58% observed a single time. Source material: blood. The source of this sequence is a man younger than 45 in good health. The rearrangement links TRBV20-1 to TRBJ2-3; D is possibly TRBD2 (5 bases). CDR3 amino acids: CSAGLEDSSTDTQYF. CDR3 DNA sequence: TGCAGTGCTGGACTCGAAGACTCTAGCACAGATACGCAGTATTTT.